The clone carrying this T cell receptor (beta chain) showed up just a few times. Antigen specificity is unknown. The Oncomine TCR Beta short-read assay was applied to DNA of cultured CD4+ T cells. Via MiXCR, TCRdb re-called the PCR reads, giving one row per CDR3 protein. The table shows about 12,000 distinct CDR3 sequences, with around a third occurring only once. This sample was taken from a study of vaccination and CD4 T cells after COVID-19. The overall study: Cultures acting as controls obtained a CEFX pool, an HIV-1 Nef pool, or no peptide.

Regarding treatment: roughly ten-day PBMC culture with coronavirus spike peptide pools or control peptides (ViraFEST assay). The CDR3 extends over 13 amino acids. CDR1 DFQATT and CDR2 SNEGSKA come from the germline V gene (reference sequence). V shed 6 bases and J shed 4 bases, with 16 bases lying between them. The source is a human donor who had recovered from COVID-19. Source: CD4+ T cells from blood, cultured in vitro, taken after SARS-CoV-2 vaccination. The rearrangement uses TRBV20-1 and TRBJ2-7, with a possible D match to TRBD1 (6 bases). The CDR3 loop is CSALRGLKYEQYF. The CDR3 coding sequence is TGCAGTGCGCTCAGGGGTCTGAAGTACGAGCAGTACTTC.